This TCR beta chain was sequenced during a study of T-cell reconstitution after alpha-beta-depleted transplantation in children. Study results and limitations: Newly produced T cells mostly provided counts and TCRbeta diversity after one year, as hyperexpanded clones declined.

Molecular barcoding with unique molecular identifiers was used for the TCRbeta library. TCRdb re-analysed the PCR reads in MiXCR, keeping a single row per CDR3 protein. The data contain roughly 570,000 distinct CDR3 sequences, 27% of them singletons. For this clonotype: Antigen specificity is unknown.

Looked up from germline, CDR1 is MDHEN and CDR2 is SYDVKM. The germline V and J ends were trimmed by 7 bases and 2 bases, with 15 bases remaining between them. The CDR3 extends over 15 amino acids. Specimen: PBMCs, collected before TCRalphabeta/CD19-depleted stem cell transplant. V gene TRBV28 combines with J gene TRBJ2-4, with a tentative D call TRBD1 (5 bases). The clonotype was recovered from a boy under two years old with Wiskott-Aldrich syndrome, due to receive a stem cell transplant. This chain's CDR3 is CASTWTISTKNIQYF. The CDR3 DNA reads as TGTGCCAGCACCTGGACAATTTCCACCAAAAACATTCAGTACTTC.